This T cell receptor (beta chain) was sequenced in a study of T-cell reconstitution after alpha-beta-depleted transplantation in children (dated by TCRdb to the mid-2010s). Concerning the study at large: The study quantitatively tracked T-cell immune reconstitution after TCRalphabeta/CD19-depleted allogeneic hematopoietic cell transplantation in children using TCR repertoire profiling. Broad study findings and their caveats: The apparently early alphabetaT-cell count recovery about two months after transplant was reportedly dependent on only several hundred rapidly expanded clones derived from non-depleted graft cells. Over subsequent months, a decline in hyperexpanded clone frequencies was noted, and after one year, T-cell counts and TCRbeta diversity were mostly ascribed to newly produced T cells. In some patients, the high TCRbeta diversity seen at day 60 was put down to recipient T cells and intrathymic progenitors that had survived conditioning.

The sample's treatment or condition label, in plain terms: allogeneic hematopoietic cell transplantation with graft depleted of TCRalphabeta T cells and CD19 B cells. Transplant recipients were children who received TCRalphabeta/CD19-depleted allogeneic hematopoietic cell grafts. Points on this clonotype: The antigen it binds to is not known. Base qualities were left out, and no much larger clone turns up one base away.

Receptor libraries were prepared by PCR. These reads were obtained on an Illumina HiSeq 2500. TCR library preparation used molecular barcoding, with unique molecular identifiers applied to normalize quantification of the TCRbeta repertoire. TCRdb trimmed public reads at Q25 via fastp, called clones via MiXCR and kept in-frame beta chains. Rows with a matching CDR3 protein are joined into one entry that keeps the most common DNA and genes. For this sample the table gives about 980,000 distinct CDR3 sequences, of which about 29% were detected only once. The ten biggest clones cover about 28% of the sample. V and J are trimmed by 9 bases and 4 bases, and the gene matches miss 5 bases of the junction. The cysteine opens and the phenylalanine closes a CDR3 of 13 amino acids. The sequence is cut down to CDR3 DNA, 39 bases in frame from base 1.

Source: PBMCs, mostly from graft donor cells, taken 360 days after TCRalphabeta/CD19-depleted stem cell transplant. Here the chain combines TRBV12-3 or TRBV12-4 and TRBJ2-3; TRBD1 lines up with 9 middle nucleotides. This clonotype was obtained from a boy under two years old who had a stem cell transplant for SCID, so the T cells may come from the graft donor. The nucleotide sequence reads TGTGCCAGGGGACAGGGCTCCCCAGATACGCAGTATTTT. Its protein reads: CARGQGSPDTQYF.